The 30 T cell receptor beta chains presented below share a single source sample, sequenced in a study of immune evolution from preneoplasia to lung adenocarcinoma. Libraries were prepared by immunoSEQ multiplex PCR; TCRdb keeps only in-frame clonotypes and omits some of them. The sample shows 4,500 to 5,000 clones, nearly 90% of them seen only once. Material: FFPE invasive lung adenocarcinoma tissue. These receptors were collected from a person in their fifties or sixties with lung adenocarcinoma.

The CDR3 DNA reads TGTGCCAGCAGCCTCACCCGGAGCAGAAATACGCAGTATTTT. Translated, it gives CASSLTRSRNTQYF. This chain uses TRBV11-2 with TRBJ2-3; no reliable D call. Germline V gene data show CDR1 as SGHAT and CDR2 as FQNNGV. There are 14 residues in the CDR3. Trimming removed 5 bases from V and 7 bases from J, with 16 bases in between.

For the CDR3, the DNA is TGTGCCAGCAGCAAAGCTGGGACTAGCGGACACCGTCGGGTCAATGAGCAGTTCTTC. Translation: CASSKAGTSGHRRVNEQFF. The gene calls are TRBV21-1 and TRBJ2-1; the listed D gene, TRBD2, was not tested against the DNA. TRBV21-1 is shown as a pseudogene. This CDR3 is 19 amino acids long.

CDR3 sequence reads: CASSPGAGVSNEQFF. The CDR3 nucleotides read TGTGCCAGCAGTCCCGGGGCGGGAGTATCAAATGAGCAGTTCTTC. J is TRBJ2-1 and V is TRBV6-5; 7 bases agree with TRBD2. Germline CDR1 is MNHEY and CDR2 is SVGAGI. V was clipped by 5 bases and J by 7 bases; unmatched bases: 11. The CDR3 consists of 15 residues.

The chain employs TRBV5-1 and TRBJ2-7, with D unclear. V shed 1 base and J shed 0 bases, with 8 bases lying between them. The CDR3 covers 14 residues. Germline CDR1 reads SGHRS; CDR2 reads YFSETQ. As DNA, the CDR3 is TGCGCCAGCAGCTTGTTATTAAGCTCCTACGAGCAGTACTTC. Translation gives CASSLLLSSYEQYF.

The chain links TRBV11-3 to TRBJ2-7, with 9 nucleotides matching TRBD1. CDR1 and CDR2 (germline): SGHNT, YENEEA. Trimming took 4 bases from V and 0 from J; bases not matched to a gene: 4. The CDR3 loop spans 15 amino acids. In nucleotides, the CDR3 is TGTGCCAGCAGCTCCGGGACAGGGCTCTCCTACGAGCAGTACTTC. Translated: CASSSGTGLSYEQYF.

The rearrangement links TRBV11-2 to TRBJ1-5; D remains ambiguous. The germline V gene encodes CDR1 SGHAT and CDR2 FQNNGV. CDR3 length: 12 residues. Trimming removed 8 bases from V and 7 bases from J, with 12 bases in between. The CDR3 here is CASSSSGQPQHF. The CDR3 DNA reads TGTGCCAGCTCCTCCAGCGGACAGCCCCAGCATTTT.

The V gene is TRBV6-5, the J gene TRBJ1-1; D unresolved. Germline lookup yields CDR1 MNHEY and CDR2 SVGAGI. The CDR3 is made up of 13 amino acids. V was pared by 6 bases and J by 8 bases, with 16 bases between. The CDR3 nucleotides read TGTGCCAGCAGGTCACCACCTTTTACCGAAGCTTTCTTT. Translating gives CASRSPPFTEAFF.

V usage is TRBV6-1 and J usage is TRBJ2-5, with D possibly matching TRBD1 (5 bases). This CDR3 is 16 amino acids long. V lost 3 bases and J 5 bases, leaving 19 bases between the germline ends. Germline V gene data show CDR1 as MNHNS and CDR2 as SASEGT. CDR3 sequence: CASSDLKGIVGETQYF. Written as DNA, the CDR3 is TGTGCCAGCAGTGATTTGAAGGGGATTGTCGGGGAGACCCAGTACTTC.

The chain has TRBV5-1 and TRBJ2-5; no clear D gene. V shed 4 bases and J shed 3 bases, with 16 bases lying between them. CDR1 SGHRS and CDR2 YFSETQ come from the germline V gene. This CDR3 comprises 15 residues. DNA of the CDR3: TGCGCCAGCAGCGCTGACGCGAACTGGAAAGAGACCCAGTACTTC. This translates into CASSADANWKETQYF.

J is TRBJ2-7 and V is TRBV4-2; tentatively, D is TRBD2 (5 bases). Germline V CDR1 and CDR2: LGHNA, YNFKEQ. Trimming left V 1 base short and J 4 bases short, with 11 bases between. This CDR3 contains 14 residues. The CDR3 nucleotides are TGTGCCAGCAGCCAAGGAGGGAGTAGTTACGAGCAGTACTTC. It encodes CASSQGGSSYEQYF.

This clone was seen only once. The CDR3 loop is CSVGEGGYSNQPQHF. Written as DNA, the CDR3 is TGCAGCGTTGGGGAAGGGGGCTATAGCAATCAGCCCCAGCATTTT. This sequence joins TRBV29-1 and TRBJ1-5; 7 bases agree with TRBD1. This CDR3 region has 15 residues. V was pared by 4 bases and J by 0 bases, with 6 bases of the junction left unmatched. Germline V gives CDR1 SQVTM, CDR2 ANQGSEA.

The V call is TRBV6-5, the J call TRBJ1-1; 8 positions match TRBD1. The CDR3 is 14 residues long. The V gene's germline CDR1 is MNHEY and CDR2 SVGAGI. After removal of 5 bases from V and 1 base from J, the junction contained 3 bases not matched to a gene. The CDR3 nucleotides are TGTGCCAGCAGTGACAGGGGCCCGAACACTGAAGCTTTCTTT. Translating it yields CASSDRGPNTEAFF.

The chain combines TRBV5-4 with TRBJ2-6; unclear D gene. The germline V gene has CDR1 SGHNT and CDR2 YYREEE (reference sequence). V lost 4 bases, J lost 1 base, and 12 bases lay in between. The CDR3 contains 16 residues. This CDR3 is CASSLQIGSGANVLTF. DNA for the CDR3: TGTGCCAGCAGCCTACAGATCGGGTCTGGGGCCAACGTCCTGACTTTC.

The J gene is TRBJ2-7, the V gene TRBV11-2; D is perhaps TRBD1 (6 bases). The V gene lost 3 bases and the J gene lost 4 bases, with 10 bases spanning the gap. This CDR3 region has 13 residues. Germline loops: CDR1 SGHAT, CDR2 FQNNGV. Here the CDR3 reads CASSFFQGYEQYF. CDR3 DNA: TGTGCCAGCAGCTTTTTTCAGGGGTACGAGCAGTACTTC.

This chain joins TRBV11-3 and TRBJ2-2; TRBD2 might be the D (6 bases). Trimming took off 5 bases at V and 5 bases at J, with 18 bases between the two ends. The CDR3 runs to 16 residues. CDR1 SGHNT and CDR2 YENEEA come from the germline V gene. CDR3 sequence (DNA): TGTGCCAGCAGCCCAATTGGAGGGCCCTTAACCGGGGAGCTGTTTTTT. As protein: CASSPIGGPLTGELFF.

The chain links TRBV5-1 to TRBJ2-3; 10 bases align to TRBD2. CDR1 SGHRS and CDR2 YFSETQ come from the germline V gene. The ends lost 1 base at V and 1 base at J; junction bases unmatched: 0. CDR3 size: 15 residues. CDR3 in amino acids: CASSLSGRGTDTQYF. CDR3 sequence (DNA): TGCGCCAGCAGCTTGAGCGGGAGGGGCACAGATACGCAGTATTTT. Full variable domain (remainder filled in from reference TRBV5-1 and TRBJ2-3): KAGVTQTPRYLIKTRGQQVTLSCSPISGHRSVSWYQQTPGQGLQFLFEYFSETQRNKGNFPGRFSGRQFSNSRSEMNVSTLELGDSALYLCASSLSGRGTDTQYFGPGTRLTVL.

CDR3 bases: TGCGCCAGCAGCCGGGGCCGGAGGGATGAGCAGTACTTC. It translates to CASSRGRRDEQYF. V and J are TRBV4-3 and TRBJ2-7, with a weak D call TRBD2 (6 bases). CDR1 and CDR2 from the germline V gene are LGHNA and YSLEER. This CDR3 spans 13 amino acids. V lost 4 bases and J lost 7, with 14 bases in between.

The chain combines TRBV11-2 with TRBJ1-5, with D possibly matching TRBD1 (5 bases). This CDR3 is 13 amino acids long. Trimming removed 2 bases from V and 5 bases from J, with 7 bases in between. From germline, CDR1 is SGHAT and CDR2 FQNNGV. The CDR3 DNA follows: TGTGCCAGCAGCTTACTGGGGGATCAGCCCCAGCATTTT. Translated: CASSLLGDQPQHF.

This clone was seen a single time. The chain has TRBV27 and TRBJ2-1, with D possibly being TRBD2 (6 bases). The CDR3 contains 14 residues. Per the germline V gene, CDR1 is MNHEY and CDR2 is SMNVEV (reference sequence). The ends were cut back, 6 bases at V and 8 bases at J, with 17 bases in the middle. CDR3 sequence reads: CASRRFQWEDEQFF. The CDR3 nucleotides read TGTGCCAGCAGGCGCTTTCAGTGGGAGGATGAGCAGTTCTTC.

Worth noting for this clone: The sample has other DNA sequences that encode this CDR3 too. The J gene is TRBJ2-5, the V gene TRBV4-2, with 7 positions matching TRBD1. This CDR3 is built from 14 residues. Germline trimming cut 0 bases from V and 4 bases from J; bases unmatched to any gene: 2. Germline CDR1 LGHNA, CDR2 YNFKEQ. Written as DNA, the CDR3 is TGTGCCAGCAGCCAAGACTACAGGGGAGAGACCCAGTACTTC. Translated, it gives CASSQDYRGETQYF.

The chain employs TRBV11-2 and TRBJ2-1, with D perhaps assigned TRBD1 or TRBD2 (5 bases each). This CDR3 is 13 amino acids long. Germline CDR1 and CDR2: SGHAT and FQNNGV. V dropped 1 base and J dropped 16 bases, with 17 bases sitting between them. This CDR3 reads CASSLAGGYYAFF. In nucleotides, the CDR3 is TGTGCCAGCAGCTTAGCTGGGGGTTATTACGCTTTCTTC.

The CDR3 DNA is TGCAGCGGGAGGACAGGAGGCACAGATACGCAGTATTTT. This sequence encodes CSGRTGGTDTQYF. The rearrangement uses TRBV29-1 and TRBJ2-3; 7 nucleotides agree with TRBD1. CDR3 length: 13 residues. Germline trimming cut 7 bases from V and 1 base from J; bases unmatched to any gene: 5. CDR1 is SQVTM and CDR2 is ANQGSEA in the germline V gene.

The V and J genes are TRBV6-5 and TRBJ2-1; TRBD1 might be the D (5 bases). Trimming took 6 bases from V and 0 from J, leaving 12 bases between them. Per the germline V gene, CDR1 is MNHEY and CDR2 is SVGAGI. This CDR3 region has 15 residues. CDR3 residues: CASRTQGISYNEQFF. As DNA, the CDR3 is TGTGCCAGCAGAACGCAGGGAATCTCCTACAATGAGCAGTTCTTC.

The chain links TRBV7-2 to TRBJ2-1, with TRBD2 matching 12 bases. CDR1 and CDR2 (germline): SGHTA, FQGNSA. The CDR3 is 16 amino acids. V was clipped by 5 bases and J by 7 bases; unmatched bases: 9. CDR3 protein: CASSRLAGGQVNEQFF. The CDR3 DNA is TGTGCCAGCAGCCGCCTAGCGGGAGGGCAAGTTAATGAGCAGTTCTTC.

This chain connects TRBV5-1 to TRBJ2-1; D is unclear. Germline V lookup: CDR1 SGHRS, CDR2 YFSETQ. Trimming took 5 bases from V and 2 from J, leaving 11 bases between them. There are 14 residues in the CDR3. Written as DNA, the CDR3 is TGCGCCAGCAGGGTTGCTGAAACCTACAATGAGCAGTTCTTC. It codes for CASRVAETYNEQFF.

J is TRBJ1-1 and V is TRBV29-1, with D perhaps matching TRBD1 (6 bases). Trimming removed 4 bases from V and 8 bases from J, with 17 bases in between. Per germline, CDR1 SQVTM and CDR2 ANQGSEA. There are 13 residues in the CDR3. The CDR3 region is CSVVPALTGEAFF. The DNA of the CDR3 is TGCAGCGTTGTCCCCGCATTAACAGGGGAAGCTTTCTTT. Filled out from reference TRBV29-1 and TRBJ1-1, the complete variable domain reads SAVISQKPSRDICQRGTSLTIQCQVDSQVTMMFWYRQQPGQSLTLIATANQGSEATYESGFVIDKFPISRPNLTFSTLTVSNMSPEDSSIYLCSVVPALTGEAFFGQGTRLTVV.

The rearrangement links TRBV19 to TRBJ2-7; 7 nucleotides align to TRBD2. CDR3 length equals 14 residues. V was pared by 5 bases and J by 0 bases, with 4 bases of the junction left unmatched. Per germline, CDR1 LNHDA and CDR2 SQIVND (reference sequence). CDR3 loop: CASSRGLDSYEQYF. The CDR3 region has the DNA TGTGCCAGTAGTCGCGGACTAGACTCCTACGAGCAGTACTTC. Using reference TRBV19 and TRBJ2-7 for the parts outside the CDR3, the full variable domain is DGGITQSPKYLFRKEGQNVTLSCEQNLNHDAMYWYRQDPGQGLRLIYYSQIVNDFQKGDIAEGYSVSREKKESFPLTVTSAQKNPTAFYLCASSRGLDSYEQYFGPGTRLTVT.

The chain is built from TRBV4-3 and TRBJ2-1; D not resolved. The V and J ends lost 2 bases and 7 bases respectively, with 3 bases between them. This CDR3 is built from 11 residues. The V gene's germline CDR1 is LGHNA and CDR2 YSLEER. The CDR3 region has the DNA TGCGCCAGCAGCCAAAAGAATGAGCAGTTCTTC. Translating it yields CASSQKNEQFF.

This sequence joins TRBV19 and TRBJ2-2; 14 positions agree with TRBD2. Germline loops: CDR1 LNHDA, CDR2 SQIVND (reference sequence). Trimming took 5 bases from V and 5 from J; bases not matched to a gene: 10. The CDR3 has 18 amino acids. This chain's CDR3 is CASSLGGLAGARTGELFF. CDR3 in DNA: TGTGCCAGTAGTCTCGGGGGACTAGCGGGAGCTCGGACCGGGGAGCTGTTTTTT. Together with reference TRBV19 and TRBJ2-2, the CDR3 gives the full variable domain: DGGITQSPKYLFRKEGQNVTLSCEQNLNHDAMYWYRQDPGQGLRLIYYSQIVNDFQKGDIAEGYSVSREKKESFPLTVTSAQKNPTAFYLCASSLGGLAGARTGELFFGEGSRLTVL.

This chain links TRBV13 with TRBJ2-1; TRBD1 agrees at 11 bases. This CDR3 comprises 15 residues. Germline assignment: CDR1 PRHDT and CDR2 FYEKMQ (reference sequence). Losses at the gene ends were 5 bases for V and 9 bases for J; bases not matched to a gene: 9. The CDR3 bases are TGTGCCAGCAGCACCCGGACAGGGGGCTTTACTGAGCAGTTCTTC. Protein product: CASSTRTGGFTEQFF.